This T cell receptor beta chain was documented in a study of Graves' ophthalmopathy and Graves' hyperthyroidism. This clonotype was recorded at least ten times. Its cognate antigen is unknown. Amplification of the TCR beta CDR3 regions used RNA transcripts (as template). Second-round multiplex PCR came after a first-round RT-PCR that employed HTBI primers. TCRdb re-called the multiplex PCR reads with MiXCR, one entry per CDR3 protein. In the table there are around 1,000,000 distinct CDR3 sequences, 35% to 45% of which are singletons. The CDR3 consists of 11 residues. Trimming left V 1 base short and J 16 bases short, with 12 bases between. Germline CDR1 and CDR2: SGHRS and YFSETQ. Aged 18 to 65, the patients with hyperthyroidism had under 2 months' duration and were newly diagnosed. Study conclusions and caveats: Sensitivity reached 87.88% and specificity approximately 81% for a 13-signature model separating ophthalmopathy from stable hyperthyroidism. With 70.59% sensitivity and 72.22% specificity, the model predicted ophthalmopathy progression.

This sequence was found in an adult man with Graves' hyperthyroidism. Sequencing was done on a sample of peripheral blood or thyroid tissue (not recorded which). The chain couples TRBV5-1 to TRBJ1-5; D is unresolved. The CDR3 nucleotides read TGCGCCAGCAGCTTGCCCAGCGTCCGACATTTT. It is translated as CASSLPSVRHF.